This T cell receptor (beta chain) came from a study of T-cell memory formation after mild COVID-19. Whole-study context: There were largely donor-specific TCR clusters. General study points: Cross-reactive memory appears to have joined, as suggested by some responding clones showing up in pre-infection memory.

The length of the CDR3 is 13 residues. Trimming left V 6 bases short and J 5 bases short, with 14 bases between. Germline loops: CDR1 MGHRA, CDR2 YSYEKL. 5'RACE primed from the constant segment yielded TCR alpha and TCR beta cDNA libraries bearing sample barcodes and UMIs. TCRdb itself ran the 5' RACE reads through MiXCR, one entry per CDR3 protein. This table has 400,000 or so distinct CDR3 sequences, around 19% appearing once. This clonotype was observed a few times. The antigen is unknown. The chain employs TRBV4-1 and TRBJ2-7; D is perhaps TRBD2 (6 bases). Sequenced material: PBMCs or a T cell subset sorted from them (not recorded which). The clonotype was recovered from an adult woman who had mild COVID-19 (a few samples of this study predate the infection). Cell type and time point are not known. The CDR3 nucleotides read TGCGCCAGCAGTCTCGCGGGGTGGAACGAGCAGTACTTC. It encodes CASSLAGWNEQYF.